This T cell receptor beta chain was sequenced during a study of a mutant IDH1 vaccine in newly diagnosed glioma. Study at large: Eight vaccinations reached patients in weeks 1, 3, 5, 7, 11, 15, 19 and 23.

Noted time point: week 23, last vaccination. In every dose of vaccine, 300 ug of mutant IDH1 20-mer peptide was given alongside topical imiquimod. Notes on this clone: No antigen is known for it.

Trimming removed 4 bases at V and 5 bases at J, with 13 bases between. The CDR3 is made up of 14 amino acids. CDR1 and CDR2 (germline): SGHKS, YYEKEE (reference sequence). The method was immunoSEQ multiplex PCR; TCRdb's version includes in-frame clones alone and lacks a portion of them. Of about 82,000 clones in the sample, roughly 85% were seen once. Study-level results: Pseudoprogression appeared unlinked to shifts in leading peripheral T cell clonotypes.

The TCR was taken from a man between 25 and 39 years old with glioma. Some clones in this sample may be carry-over from other donors' samples. Sequences were derived from PBMCs, sampled from a glioma patient whose treatment included an IDH1 peptide vaccine. V and J are TRBV5-5 and TRBJ1-5, with D tentatively TRBD1 (6 bases). Written as DNA, the CDR3 is TGTGCCAGCAGCCGAGGGACACCAGATCAGCCCCAGCATTTT. Translating gives CASSRGTPDQPQHF.